This T cell receptor (beta chain) derives from a study of T-cell reconstitution after alpha-beta-depleted transplantation in children. General study results and limits: Several hundred expanded graft clones reportedly supplied alpha-beta T cells about two months after transplant. T-cell counts and diversity at one year post-transplant came mainly from newly produced T cells.

Unique molecular identifiers were incorporated into the prepared TCRbeta library. TCRdb processed the PCR reads anew with MiXCR; each CDR3 protein has one entry. The table records a few hundred thousand distinct CDR3 sequences, just over 7.5% of them present only once. Trimming shortened V by 3 bases and J by 4 bases, and 19 bases separated the two germline ends. Germline assignment: CDR1 MNHNS and CDR2 SASEGT. This CDR3 spans 16 amino acids. On this clonotype itself: Its antigen is as yet unknown.

The TCR sequence derives from a female patient under 10 years old who had a stem cell transplant for Fanconi anemia, so the T cells may come from the graft donor. The chain couples TRBV6-1 to TRBJ2-7; perhaps TRBD2 as D (5 bases). The starting material was peripheral blood, obtained 360 days after TCRalphabeta/CD19-depleted stem cell transplant. CDR3 residues: CASSEIGPFSGYEQYF. The CDR3, as DNA: TGTGCCAGCAGTGAGATTGGACCGTTTTCGGGGTACGAGCAGTACTTC.